This T cell receptor beta chain emerged from a study of T cell responses to AZD1222 COVID-19 vaccine (dated by TCRdb to the early 2020s). For context, the study as a whole: TCR sequencing covered about 230 trial participants: roughly 200 given two doses of AZD1222 and approximately 26 given two doses of MenACWY control vaccine. Trial participants were enrolled by age into 18-55, 56-69 and 70-plus year subgroups, with roughly 160, 29 and 62 TCR-sequenced participants respectively.

Interpreted using the paper, the time point label stands for: about 28 days (+/-7) after the second vaccine dose. AZD1222 recipients given second doses at about 4 weeks or at about 12 weeks were pooled, since spike-specific TCR depth and breadth were not found to differ between the two schedules. The vaccinee samples were drawn from two UK trials, COV001 and COV002, one of which was a single-blind randomized controlled phase 2/3 trial testing AZD1222 (ChAdOx1 nCoV-19) in healthy adults. For TCRbeta chain sequencing, PBMC samples were collected from trial participants at day 0 and at day 28 after the second dose. Study-wide conclusions, independent of this receptor: No day 14 peak-response samples were available, so repertoires were characterized only after the peak T cell response. Most participants were white British and females outnumbered males, and the authors suggested that clonal diversity may have been underestimated. Only 5 to 7 AZD1222 recipients were SARS-CoV-2 seropositive at baseline, limiting conclusions about previously exposed vaccinees. A significant rise in spike-specific TCR breadth and depth was observed after two AZD1222 doses relative to day 0 and relative to MenACWY recipients. Nearly half of unique spike-specific TCRs reportedly recognized epitopes outside regions mutated in the B.1.351 and B.1.1.7 variants. The whole spike protein was spanned by vaccine-associated CD4 TCRs, and dominant responses were seen in regions 160-218 and 743-854. The 56-69-year group was small, and its depth increase did not reach significance, likely because of low power.

The CDR3 starts with the cysteine, ends with the phenylalanine, and has 13 residues. The DNA shown is the 39-base CDR3, in frame from base 1. From a lookup of the germline V gene (reference sequence), CDR1 and CDR2 are PRHDT and FYEKMQ. The junction shows trimming of 5 bases on V and 2 bases on J, plus 9 bases between the germline ends. The CDR3 regions of human TCRbeta chains were analyzed by immunosequencing. Per the source publication's procedure: Repertoire TCRs were checked for matches against a reference library of SARS-CoV-2-specific TCRs that had been generated using the MIRA antigen-specificity platform. Breadth was defined as the fraction of unique TCRs that were SARS-CoV-2-associated. Depth was defined as the fraction of total T cells that were SARS-CoV-2-associated. Using the MIRA data, each spike-specific TCR was mapped to the spike region that the TCR reacts to and placed in a CD4 or CD8 class. Log10-transformed breadth and depth values were compared by one-way ANOVA with Sidak's multiple comparisons tests. Entries here come from immuneACCESS through TCRdb and include only in-frame sequences with V and J called. Some clones fail to appear in such tables; in the studies checked, an unresolved V gene covers under half of the shortfall, and the cause of the remainder is unknown. The DNA gave D and trimming, while V, J and clone size come from that table. Recorded for this sample are 180,000 or so clones; 93% of them occurred a single time. The ten largest clones take up roughly 1% of the sample.

In this sample, this clone turned up a few times. It lacks a known antigen. Base qualities are not at hand, and no much larger clone is one base apart. This sample comprised peripheral blood, obtained 28 days after the second AZD1222 dose. The rearranged segments are TRBV13 and TRBJ1-2; no D gene is confidently identified. The source of this sequence is an adult who received the AZD1222 COVID-19 vaccine. The CDR3 region: CASSVTRNYGYTF. The nucleotides are TGTGCCAGCAGCGTAACAAGGAACTATGGCTACACCTTC.